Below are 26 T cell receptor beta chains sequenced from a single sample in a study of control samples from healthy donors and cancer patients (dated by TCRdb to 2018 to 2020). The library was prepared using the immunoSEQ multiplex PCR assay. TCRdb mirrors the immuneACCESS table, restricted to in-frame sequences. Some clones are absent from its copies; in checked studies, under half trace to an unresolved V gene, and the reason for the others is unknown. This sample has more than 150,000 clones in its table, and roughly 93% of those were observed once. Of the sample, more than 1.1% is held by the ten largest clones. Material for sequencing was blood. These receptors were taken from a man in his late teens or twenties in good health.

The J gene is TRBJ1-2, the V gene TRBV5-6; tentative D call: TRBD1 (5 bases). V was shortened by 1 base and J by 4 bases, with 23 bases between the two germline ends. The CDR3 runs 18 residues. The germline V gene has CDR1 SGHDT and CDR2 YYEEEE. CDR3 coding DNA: TGTGCCAGCAGCTTGTCAGTCCGGGGGGTTAAAGGGCTCTATGGCTACACCTTC. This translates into CASSLSVRGVKGLYGYTF.

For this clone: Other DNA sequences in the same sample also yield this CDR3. This CDR3 is CASSLEVGPYEQYF. CDR3 bases: TGCGCCAGCAGCTTGGAGGTCGGCCCCTACGAGCAGTACTTC. This chain joins TRBV5-1 and TRBJ2-7; D gene unclear. CDR3 length: 14 amino acids. Deletions cut 0 bases from V and 2 bases from J, with 9 bases between. Germline V gene lookup returns CDR1 SGHRS and CDR2 YFSETQ.

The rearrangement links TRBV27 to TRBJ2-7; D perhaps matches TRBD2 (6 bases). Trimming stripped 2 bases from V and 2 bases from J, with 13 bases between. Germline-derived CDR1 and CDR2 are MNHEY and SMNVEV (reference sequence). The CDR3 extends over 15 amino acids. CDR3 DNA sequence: TGTGCCAGCAGTTTAGAGGGGACTCTCCCCTACGAGCAGTACTTC. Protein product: CASSLEGTLPYEQYF.

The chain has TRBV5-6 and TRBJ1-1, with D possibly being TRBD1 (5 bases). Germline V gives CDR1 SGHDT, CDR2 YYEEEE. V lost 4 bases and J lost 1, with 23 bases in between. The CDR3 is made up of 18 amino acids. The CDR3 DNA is TGTGCCAGCAGCGTCACCGGGACCCCCCCTGTCAAGAACACTGAAGCTTTCTTT. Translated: CASSVTGTPPVKNTEAFF.

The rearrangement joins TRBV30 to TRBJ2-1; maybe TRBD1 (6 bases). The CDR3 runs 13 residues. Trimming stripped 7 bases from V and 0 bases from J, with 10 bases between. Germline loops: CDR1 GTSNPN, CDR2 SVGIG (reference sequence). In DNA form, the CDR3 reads TGTGCCTCCAGGGGAAACTCCTACAATGAGCAGTTCTTC. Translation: CASRGNSYNEQFF.

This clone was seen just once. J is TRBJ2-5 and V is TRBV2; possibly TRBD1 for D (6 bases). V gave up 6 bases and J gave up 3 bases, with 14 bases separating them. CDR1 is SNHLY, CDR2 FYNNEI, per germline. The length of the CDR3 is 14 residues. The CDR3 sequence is CASRGARGEETQYF. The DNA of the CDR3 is TGTGCCAGCAGAGGCGCCAGGGGAGAAGAGACCCAGTACTTC.

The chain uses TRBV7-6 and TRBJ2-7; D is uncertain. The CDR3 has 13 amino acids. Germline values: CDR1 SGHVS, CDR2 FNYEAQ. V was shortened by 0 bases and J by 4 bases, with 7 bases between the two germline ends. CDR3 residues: CASSLARSYEQYF. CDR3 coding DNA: TGTGCCAGCAGCTTAGCGAGGTCTTACGAGCAGTACTTC.

CDR3 protein: CASSDGGKGDEKLFF. CDR3 DNA sequence: TGTGCCAGCAGTGACGGGGGGAAGGGGGATGAAAAACTGTTTTTT. The chain employs TRBV2 and TRBJ1-4, with D possibly TRBD1 on 6 matching bases. The V gene lost 3 bases and the J gene lost 6 bases, with 14 bases spanning the gap. Germline V gene data show CDR1 as SNHLY and CDR2 as FYNNEI. The CDR3 spans 15 residues.

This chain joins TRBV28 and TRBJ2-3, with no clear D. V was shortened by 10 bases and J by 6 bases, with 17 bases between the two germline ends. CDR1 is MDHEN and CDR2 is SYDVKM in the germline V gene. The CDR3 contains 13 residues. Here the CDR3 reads CATREPTGDTQYF. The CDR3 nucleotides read TGTGCCACCCGAGAGCCCACCGGGGATACGCAGTATTTT.

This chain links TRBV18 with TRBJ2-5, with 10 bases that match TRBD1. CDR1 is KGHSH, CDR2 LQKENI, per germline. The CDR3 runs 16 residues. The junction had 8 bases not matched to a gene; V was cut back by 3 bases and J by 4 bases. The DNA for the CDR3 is TGTGCCAGCTCACCTCCTGGACAGGGGGGTAGAGAGACCCAGTACTTC. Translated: CASSPPGQGGRETQYF.

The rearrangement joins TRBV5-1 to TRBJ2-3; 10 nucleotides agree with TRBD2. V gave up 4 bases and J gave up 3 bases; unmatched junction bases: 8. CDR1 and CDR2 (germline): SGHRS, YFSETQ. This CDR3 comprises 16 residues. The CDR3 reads CASSPQLAGLTDTQYF. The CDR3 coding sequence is TGCGCCAGCAGCCCGCAACTAGCGGGGTTAACAGATACGCAGTATTTT.

The CDR3, as DNA: TGTGCCATCGGACAGGTGACCTACGAGCAGTACTTC. Its translation: CAIGQVTYEQYF. This chain joins TRBV10-3 and TRBJ2-7; 7 nucleotides agree with TRBD1. This CDR3 has 12 amino acids. Trimming at V came to 8 bases and at J to 2 bases, leaving 3 bases not matched to a gene. Germline V gene lookup returns CDR1 ENHRY and CDR2 SYGVKD.

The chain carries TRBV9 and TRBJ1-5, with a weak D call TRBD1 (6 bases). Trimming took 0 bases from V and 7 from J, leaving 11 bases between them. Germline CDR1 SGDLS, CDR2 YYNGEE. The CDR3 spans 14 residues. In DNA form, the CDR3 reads TGTGCCAGCAGCGTAGGAGGGGGTCAGCAGCCCCAGCATTTT. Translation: CASSVGGGQQPQHF.

The CDR3 loop reads CASSPTVGGTEAFF. The CDR3 DNA follows: TGCGCCAGCAGCCCCACGGTAGGGGGCACTGAAGCTTTCTTT. The chain employs TRBV5-1 and TRBJ1-1, with D tentatively TRBD1 (6 bases). V gave up 4 bases and J gave up 4 bases, with 14 bases separating them. The CDR3 is 14 residues long. Germline V gene lookup returns CDR1 SGHRS and CDR2 YFSETQ.

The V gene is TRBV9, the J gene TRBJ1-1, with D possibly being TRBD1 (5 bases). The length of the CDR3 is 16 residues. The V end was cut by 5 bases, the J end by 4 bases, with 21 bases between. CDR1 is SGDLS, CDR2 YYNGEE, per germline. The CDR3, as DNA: TGTGCCAGCAGTGGATCGACTGGGAACGGGGGCACTGAAGCTTTCTTT. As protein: CASSGSTGNGGTEAFF.

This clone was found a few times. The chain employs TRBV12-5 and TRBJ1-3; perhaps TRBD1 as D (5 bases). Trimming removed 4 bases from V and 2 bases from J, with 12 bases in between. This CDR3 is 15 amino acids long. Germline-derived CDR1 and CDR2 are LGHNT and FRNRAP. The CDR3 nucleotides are TGTGCTAGTGGTTCCAGCAGGGAGGCTGGAAACACCATATATTTT. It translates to CASGSSREAGNTIYF.

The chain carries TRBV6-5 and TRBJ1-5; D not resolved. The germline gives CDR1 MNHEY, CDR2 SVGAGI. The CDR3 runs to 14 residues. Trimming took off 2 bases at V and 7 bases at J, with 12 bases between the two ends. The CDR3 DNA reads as TGTGCCAGCAGTTACGGTAGGGCGGGGCAGCCCCAGCATTTT. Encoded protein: CASSYGRAGQPQHF.

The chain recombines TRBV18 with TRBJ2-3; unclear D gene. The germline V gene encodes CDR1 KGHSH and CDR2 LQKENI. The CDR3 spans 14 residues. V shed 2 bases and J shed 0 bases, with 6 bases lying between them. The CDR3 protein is CASSPTSSTDTQYF. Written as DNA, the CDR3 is TGTGCCAGCTCACCAACTTCTAGCACAGATACGCAGTATTTT.

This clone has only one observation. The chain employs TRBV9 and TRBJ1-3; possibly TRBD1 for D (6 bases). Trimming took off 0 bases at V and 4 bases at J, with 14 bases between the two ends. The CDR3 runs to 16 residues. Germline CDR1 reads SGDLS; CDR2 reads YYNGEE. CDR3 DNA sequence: TGTGCCAGCAGCGTAGGGGACAAGTCCTTCGGAAACACCATATATTTT. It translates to CASSVGDKSFGNTIYF.

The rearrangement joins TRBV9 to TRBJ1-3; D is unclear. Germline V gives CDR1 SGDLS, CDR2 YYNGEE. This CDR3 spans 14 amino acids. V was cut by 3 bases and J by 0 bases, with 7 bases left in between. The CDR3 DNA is TGTGCCAGCAGCGCAGGATACTCTGGAAACACCATATATTTT. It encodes CASSAGYSGNTIYF.

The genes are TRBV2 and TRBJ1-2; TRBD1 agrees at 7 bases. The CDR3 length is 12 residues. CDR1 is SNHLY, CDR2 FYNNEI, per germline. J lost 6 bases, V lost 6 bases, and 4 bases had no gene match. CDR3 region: CASRNRGDGYTF. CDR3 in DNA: TGTGCCAGCAGGAACAGGGGTGATGGCTACACCTTC.

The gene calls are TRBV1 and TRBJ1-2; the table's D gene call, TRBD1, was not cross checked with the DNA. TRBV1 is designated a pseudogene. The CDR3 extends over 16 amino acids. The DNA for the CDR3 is TGCACCAGCAGCCAACCACGGGACAGCCCGAACTATGGCTACACCTTC. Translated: CTSSQPRDSPNYGYTF.

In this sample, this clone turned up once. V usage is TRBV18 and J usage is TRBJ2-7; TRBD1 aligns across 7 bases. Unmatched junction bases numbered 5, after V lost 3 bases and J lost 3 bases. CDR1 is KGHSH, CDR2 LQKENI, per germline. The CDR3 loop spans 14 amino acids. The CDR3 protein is CASSPSRDSYEQYF. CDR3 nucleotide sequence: TGTGCCAGCTCACCCAGCCGGGACAGCTACGAGCAGTACTTC.

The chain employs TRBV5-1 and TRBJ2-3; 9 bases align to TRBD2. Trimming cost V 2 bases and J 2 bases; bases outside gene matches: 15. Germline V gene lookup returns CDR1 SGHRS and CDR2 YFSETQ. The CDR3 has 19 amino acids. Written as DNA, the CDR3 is TGCGCCAGCAGCTTCGATGGTTCGGGACTAGCTACCTCCACAGATACGCAGTATTTT. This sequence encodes CASSFDGSGLATSTDTQYF.

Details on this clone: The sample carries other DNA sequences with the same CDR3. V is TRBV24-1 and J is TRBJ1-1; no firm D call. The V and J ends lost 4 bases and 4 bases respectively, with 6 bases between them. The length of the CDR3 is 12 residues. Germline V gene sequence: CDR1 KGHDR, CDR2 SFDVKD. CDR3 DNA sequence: TGTGCCACCAGTGACGGACGCACTGAAGCTTTCTTT. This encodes CATSDGRTEAFF.

The CDR3 sequence is CASSVKAGASYNEQFF. CDR3 in DNA: TGTGCCAGCAGCGTCAAAGCGGGGGCCTCCTACAATGAGCAGTTCTTC. The chain combines TRBV9 with TRBJ2-1, with 8 bases identical to TRBD2. The junction had 4 bases not matched to a gene; V was cut back by 2 bases and J by 0 bases. Germline CDR1 reads SGDLS; CDR2 reads YYNGEE. The CDR3 has 16 amino acids.